This T cell receptor beta chain was found in a study of pediatric ulcerative colitis. The rectum was sampled with one to two pinch biopsies at colonoscopy. Measured with immunoSEQ multiplex PCR; TCRdb has only the in-frame clones, and not every one. The sample holds approximately 13,000 clones, 77% seen once. Trimming removed 10 bases from V and 1 base from J, with 8 bases in between. The CDR3 has 11 amino acids. The chain uses TRBV6-7 and TRBJ2-7; D ambiguous. TRBV6-7 is labeled an ORF, and its function is uncertain. This clonotype was sampled from a boy younger than 18 who was a control in a study of pediatric ulcerative colitis. Sequenced sample: gut tissue. The CDR3 region is CATQDSYEQYV. In nucleotides, the CDR3 is TGTGCCACCCAGGATTCCTACGAGCAGTACGTC.